Presented here are 20 T cell receptor beta chains from one specimen sequenced in a study of T cell repertoires in cytomegalovirus infection. Via MiXCR, TCRdb re-called the reads, giving one row per CDR3 protein. Of a few hundred thousand distinct CDR3 sequences in the sample, 40% were seen once. These receptors have no identified antigens. Here the sequenced sample was cultured PBMCs, taken from culture after CMV antigen stimulation. The receptors were gathered from a human donor in good health (CMV status not recorded). Some clones in this sample may be carry-over from other donors' samples.

A word on this clonotype: One junction end does not reproduce the germline sequence, and a read error may be involved. The rearrangement links TRBV12-3 or TRBV12-4 to TRBJ2-1; 7 bases line up with TRBD2. The length of the CDR3 is 17 residues. CDR3 residues: CASSPSPGLSSHNVQFF. CDR3 bases: TGTGCCAGCAGTCCTAGTCCGGGACTAAGTTCCCACAATGTGCAGTTCTTC.

Comments on this clonotype: At one end the junction does not follow the germline gene, possibly because of a read error. This rearrangement joins TRBV7-2 to TRBJ2-1; no clear D gene. From germline, CDR1 is SGHTA and CDR2 FQGNSA. The CDR3 loop spans 16 amino acids. The CDR3 DNA follows: TGTGCCAGCAGCACCCAAGGCGGTTTATCCTATAATGAGCATTTCTTC. Protein sequence: CASSTQGGLSYNEHFF.

The CDR3 sequence is CASSTRRSSYEQYF. CDR3 nucleotides: TGTGCCAGCAGCACAAGACGTTCTTCGTACGAGCAGTACTTC. The chain employs TRBV7-2 and TRBJ2-7, with D unresolved. CDR1 is SGHTA and CDR2 is FQGNSA in the germline V gene. V lost 5 bases and J 4 bases, leaving 15 bases between the germline ends. This CDR3 is built from 14 residues.

This clonotype showed up just a few times. V usage is TRBV12-3 or TRBV12-4 and J usage is TRBJ2-5; 10 bases align to TRBD2. Trimming cost V 4 bases and J 5 bases; bases outside gene matches: 10. The CDR3 extends over 16 amino acids. CDR3 sequence reads: CASSSRRRAGGETQYF. CDR3 bases: TGTGCCAGCAGTTCAAGAAGGAGAGCGGGAGGGGAGACCCAGTACTTC.

The chain recombines TRBV28 with TRBJ2-7; D remains unclear. Trimming shortened V by 3 bases and J by 0 bases, and 9 bases separated the two germline ends. The CDR3 has 14 residues. Per the germline V gene, CDR1 is MDHEN and CDR2 is SYDVKM. CDR3 nucleotide sequence: TGTGCCAGCAGTTTCTTACATAGCTCCTACGAGCAGTACTTC. Protein product: CASSFLHSSYEQYF.

The V gene is TRBV7-6, the J gene TRBJ2-7, with D perhaps matching TRBD1 (5 bases). This CDR3 spans 18 amino acids. Between the trimmed V and J ends, which lost 2 bases and 0 bases, there was a span of 20 bases. CDR1 is SGHVS, CDR2 FNYEAQ, per germline. The CDR3 here is CASSLFGPPWGSSYEQYF. The CDR3, as DNA: TGTGCCAGCAGCTTATTCGGGCCTCCCTGGGGCAGCTCCTACGAGCAGTACTTC.

The genes are TRBV9 and TRBJ1-2, with D possibly TRBD1 on 6 matching bases. The CDR3 covers 18 residues. The V gene's germline CDR1 is SGDLS and CDR2 YYNGEE. Trimming stripped 0 bases from V and 4 bases from J, with 22 bases between. DNA of the CDR3: TGTGCCAGCAGCGTAGAGGAGGGGGGGCGCCACCTTTTCTATGGCTACACCTTC. This gives the protein CASSVEEGGRHLFYGYTF.

This chain links TRBV7-6 with TRBJ1-3; TRBD1 might be the D (6 bases). Deletions cut 5 bases from V and 0 bases from J, with 14 bases between. The CDR3 length is 16 residues. Germline V gives CDR1 SGHVS, CDR2 FNYEAQ. CDR3 sequence: CASSTDRLSSGNTIYF. CDR3 DNA: TGTGCCAGCAGCACGGACAGACTCTCCTCTGGAAACACCATATATTTT.

This clonotype showed up just a few times. The rearrangement joins TRBV11-3 to TRBJ2-3; D might be TRBD1 (7 bases). The germline gives CDR1 SGHNT, CDR2 YENEEA. The CDR3 is 16 residues long. V was clipped by 5 bases and J by 2 bases, with 17 bases between them. CDR3 coding DNA: TGTGCCAGCAGCCGCGGGACAGACGAAACCACAGATACGCAGTATTTT. Protein: CASSRGTDETTDTQYF.

The rearrangement links TRBV20-1 to TRBJ1-2, with a possible D match to TRBD1 (5 bases). Per germline, CDR1 DFQATT and CDR2 SNEGSKA (reference sequence). V lost 4 bases and J 5 bases, leaving 17 bases between the germline ends. The CDR3 is 14 amino acids. CDR3 loop: CSATPWGIGYGYTF. The CDR3 DNA reads TGCAGTGCTACTCCTTGGGGGATTGGGTATGGCTACACCTTC.

This clonotype has more than one count but fewer than ten. The chain couples TRBV7-6 to TRBJ1-1; D might be TRBD1 (6 bases). The CDR3 consists of 15 residues. CDR1 SGHVS and CDR2 FNYEAQ come from the germline V gene. V lost 5 bases and J 4 bases, leaving 17 bases between the germline ends. CDR3 nucleotides: TGTGCCAGCAGCCTTCGGACAGACGAAGGCACTGAAGCTTTCTTT. Its translation: CASSLRTDEGTEAFF.

V usage is TRBV3-1 and J usage is TRBJ2-5; 9 bases are shared with TRBD1. J lost 1 base, V lost 4 bases, and 4 bases had no gene match. Germline lookup yields CDR1 LGHDT and CDR2 YNNKEL (reference sequence). The CDR3 extends over 15 amino acids. The CDR3 coding sequence is TGTGCCAGCAGCCTGGGGACAGGGACCCAAGAGACCCAGTACTTC. Translated: CASSLGTGTQETQYF.

The table lists this clonotype with a few counts. The chain is built from TRBV7-2 and TRBJ2-1; D is perhaps TRBD2 (5 bases). Germline V gene data show CDR1 as SGHTA and CDR2 as FQGNSA. The CDR3 sequence is 15 residues long. Trimming left V 4 bases short and J 0 bases short, with 10 bases between. The chain's CDR3 is CASSSDWSSYNEQFF. Here the CDR3 DNA reads TGTGCCAGCAGCTCGGACTGGAGCTCCTACAATGAGCAGTTCTTC.

The chain couples TRBV7-6 to TRBJ1-1; 10 bases fit TRBD1. Per the germline V gene, CDR1 is SGHVS and CDR2 is FNYEAQ. V lost 5 bases to trimming and J lost 1 base; unmatched junction nucleotides: 10. The CDR3 has 17 residues. In DNA, the CDR3 is TGTGCCAGCAGCAGATTTGGGACAGGGGTAGCGAACACTGAAGCTTTCTTT. This translates into CASSRFGTGVANTEAFF.

This clonotype was recorded a few times. The CDR3 nucleotides are TGTGCCAGCAGCATCCGCATTACAGGGGGGCAAGAGACCCAGTACTTC. It is translated as CASSIRITGGQETQYF. The rearrangement joins TRBV11-2 to TRBJ2-5; 8 bases map to TRBD1. The J segment lost 2 bases and the V segment lost 5 bases, leaving 10 bases of the junction unmatched. Per germline, CDR1 SGHAT and CDR2 FQNNGV. The CDR3 is 16 residues long.

The chain carries TRBV5-1 and TRBJ1-1, with D perhaps matching TRBD1 (6 bases). Per germline, CDR1 SGHRS and CDR2 YFSETQ. The V end lost 0 bases, the J end lost 0 bases, and 18 bases lay between the germline ends. This CDR3 is built from 18 residues. The CDR3 sequence is CASSLGTGRGSMNTEAFF. As DNA, the CDR3 is TGCGCCAGCAGCTTGGGGACGGGCAGGGGTTCGATGAACACTGAAGCTTTCTTT.

This chain links TRBV19 with TRBJ2-5; 14 bases are shared with TRBD2. J gave up 5 bases and V 10 bases, and 6 bases lay outside the gene matches. The CDR3 consists of 14 residues. CDR1 is LNHDA and CDR2 is SQIVND in the germline V gene (reference sequence). CDR3: CATTGTSGGETQYF. CDR3 nucleotides: TGTGCCACCACCGGGACTAGCGGGGGCGAGACCCAGTACTTC.

The CDR3 reads CASKVGTSRTGELFF. The CDR3 DNA follows: TGTGCCAGCAAGGTTGGGACTTCACGAACCGGGGAGCTGTTTTTT. The chain employs TRBV6-1 and TRBJ2-2, with D possibly matching TRBD2 (6 bases). This CDR3 spans 15 amino acids. In germline, CDR1 is MNHNS, CDR2 SASEGT. The V end lost 7 bases, the J end lost 5 bases, and 17 bases lay between the germline ends.

The chain combines TRBV7-9 with TRBJ2-1; weak D call: TRBD1 (6 bases). CDR1 is SEHNR, CDR2 FQNEAQ, per germline (reference sequence). Trimming removed 7 bases from V and 2 bases from J, with 12 bases in between. CDR3 length: 14 amino acids. CDR3 in DNA: TGTGCCAGCACCCTCCAGGGGACCTACAATGAGCAGTTCTTC. Translated, it gives CASTLQGTYNEQFF.

The rearrangement joins TRBV6-1 to TRBJ2-3, with 13 bases aligning to TRBD2. Germline-derived CDR1 and CDR2 are MNHNS and SASEGT. The CDR3 loop spans 17 amino acids. V shed 6 bases and J 1 base; nucleotides not matched to a gene: 7. The CDR3 sequence: CASRLSGLAGGTDTQYF. CDR3 in DNA: TGTGCCAGCAGATTGAGCGGACTAGCGGGAGGCACAGATACGCAGTATTTT.